The 20 T cell receptor beta chains in this list originate from one sample, sequenced in a study of regulatory T cells in long-lasting Graves disease. Time point in this sample: newly diagnosed GD, antithyroid drugs for less than 3 months. PBMC RNA was the source of the TCR library. Sequencing libraries for TCR beta were prepared with iRepertoire HTBI primers and Arm-PCR of CDR3 regions. TCRdb recomputed calls from the multiplex PCR reads with MiXCR, one row per CDR3 protein. This table has hundreds of thousands of distinct CDR3 sequences, about 15% appearing once. This sample also belongs to another study, concerning T cells in Graves' hyperthyroidism and ophthalmopathy.

The starting material was peripheral blood mononuclear cells (PBMCs), obtained at new diagnosis, from a patient treated with antithyroid drugs. Receptors originate from a woman in her thirties or forties with Graves disease.

This clonotype was picked up many times. The chain combines TRBV20-1 with TRBJ2-5; 8 positions match TRBD1. With V trimmed by 3 bases and J by 10 bases, 7 bases remained unmatched. This CDR3 is built from 12 residues. Germline CDR1 DFQATT, CDR2 SNEGSKA (reference sequence). This chain's CDR3 is CSASRQGLDQYF. CDR3 DNA sequence: TGCAGTGCTAGTAGACAGGGGTTAGACCAGTACTTC.

This clonotype was picked up many times. This chain links TRBV29-1 with TRBJ1-1; D uncertain. The CDR3 has 12 amino acids. V dropped 4 bases and J dropped 1 base, with 7 bases sitting between them. Germline V gene lookup returns CDR1 SQVTM and CDR2 ANQGSEA. CDR3 coding DNA: TGCAGCGTTGTGGAGGGGAACACTGAAGCTTTCTTT. This translates into CSVVEGNTEAFF.

The chain is built from TRBV29-1 and TRBJ2-4; D is unresolved. Germline V gene data show CDR1 as SQVTM and CDR2 as ANQGSEA. Trimming stripped 5 bases from V and 4 bases from J, with 12 bases between. The CDR3 has 13 amino acids. The CDR3: CSVLEQQKNIQYF. CDR3 in DNA: TGCAGCGTTCTAGAACAGCAGAAAAACATTCAGTACTTC.

This clonotype was seen a few times. The chain links TRBV6-5 to TRBJ2-7, with a possible D match to TRBD2 (6 bases). Germline V gives CDR1 MNHEY, CDR2 SVGAGI. The CDR3 totals 14 residues. V was cut by 2 bases and J by 6 bases, with 14 bases left in between. CDR3 sequence: CASSYTWEVGEQYF. In nucleotides, the CDR3 is TGTGCCAGCAGTTACACTTGGGAGGTCGGCGAGCAGTACTTC.

As regards this clonotype: This clone may be a read error of a much larger clone one base away. The V call is TRBV28, the J call TRBJ1-1; 12 positions agree with TRBD1. Germline CDR1 is MDHEN and CDR2 is SYDVKM. J lost 2 bases, V lost 2 bases, and 9 bases had no gene match. This CDR3 comprises 18 residues. Written as DNA, the CDR3 is TGTGCCAGCAGTTTAGTCGTGGGACAGGGGGCCTCAAACACTGAAGCTTTCTTT. This encodes CASSLVVGQGASNTEAFF. Looking up the rest from reference TRBV28 and TRBJ1-1 gives the full variable domain: DVKVTQSSRYLVKRTGEKVFLECVQDMDHENMFWYRQDPGLGLRLIYFSYDVKMKEKGDIPEGYSVSREKKERFSLILESASTNQTSMYLCASSLVVGQGASNTEAFFGQGTRLTVV.

This clonotype was seen at least ten times. The rearrangement uses TRBV5-1 and TRBJ2-5; 12 bases match TRBD2. The CDR3 contains 17 residues. Trimming at V came to 0 bases and at J to 5 bases, leaving 8 bases not matched to a gene. Germline CDR1 and CDR2: SGHRS and YFSETQ. The CDR3 loop is CASSLARLAGEVETQYF. The CDR3 coding sequence is TGCGCCAGCAGCTTGGCGCGACTAGCGGGAGAGGTTGAGACCCAGTACTTC.

This clonotype appeared a few times. V and J are TRBV7-2 and TRBJ1-1, with D unresolved. Germline V gene sequence: CDR1 SGHTA, CDR2 FQGNSA. The length of the CDR3 is 13 residues. Trimming left V 2 bases short and J 1 base short, with 5 bases between. The CDR3 DNA reads TGTGCCAGCAGCTTACGTCAGAACACTGAAGCTTTCTTT. It yields the protein CASSLRQNTEAFF.

This clonotype was observed at least ten times. The rearrangement links TRBV7-2 to TRBJ1-1, with TRBD1 identical over 7 bases. V gave up 5 bases and J gave up 1 base; unmatched junction bases: 7. This CDR3 contains 15 residues. Germline assignment: CDR1 SGHTA and CDR2 FQGNSA. CDR3 DNA sequence: TGTGCCAGCAGCGGCCCCAGACAGGGGAACACTGAAGCTTTCTTT. Translation: CASSGPRQGNTEAFF.

This clonotype was counted many times. This chain joins TRBV13 and TRBJ2-5; either TRBD1 or TRBD2 may supply D (5 bases each). Per germline, CDR1 PRHDT and CDR2 FYEKMQ (reference sequence). The V end lost 6 bases, the J end lost 5 bases, and 28 bases lay between the germline ends. The CDR3 loop spans 18 amino acids. The CDR3 coding sequence is TGTGCCAGCAGACGAGCGGTCTCGAGGGGCACAGTACCCGAGACCCAGTACTTC. It is translated as CASRRAVSRGTVPETQYF.

This clonotype was found many times. The chain has TRBV19 and TRBJ1-5; 7 nucleotides line up with TRBD1. The CDR3 spans 15 residues. Germline loops: CDR1 LNHDA, CDR2 SQIVND (reference sequence). Trimming removed 7 bases from V and 0 bases from J; junction bases left unmatched: 6. The CDR3 reads CASTPQGNSNQPQHF. The CDR3 bases are TGTGCCAGTACCCCACAGGGGAATAGCAATCAGCCCCAGCATTTT.

Ten or more counts support this clonotype. The genes are TRBV2 and TRBJ1-4; 10 positions agree with TRBD1. CDR1 is SNHLY and CDR2 is FYNNEI in the germline V gene. V was pared by 7 bases and J by 6 bases, with 5 bases of the junction left unmatched. The CDR3 runs 14 residues. The chain's CDR3 is CASKEGTGDEKLFF. The CDR3 nucleotides read TGTGCCAGCAAAGAGGGGACAGGGGATGAAAAACTGTTTTTT.

This clonotype was observed many times. The gene calls are TRBV5-1 and TRBJ1-5, with TRBD1 matching over 7 bases. The length of the CDR3 is 17 residues. CDR1 and CDR2 (germline): SGHRS, YFSETQ. V shed 4 bases and J 2 bases; nucleotides not matched to a gene: 12. This CDR3 is CASSTGQEGAGNQPQHF. In DNA, the CDR3 is TGCGCCAGCAGCACCGGACAGGAAGGAGCGGGCAATCAGCCCCAGCATTTT.

This chain joins TRBV6-2 or TRBV6-3 and TRBJ2-1; a possible D gene is TRBD1 (6 bases). Trimming stripped 6 bases from V and 9 bases from J, with 21 bases between. Germline V gene lookup returns CDR1 MNHEY and CDR2 SVGEGT. The CDR3 is 15 amino acids. The CDR3 DNA reads as TGTGCCAGCAGATACCTACAGGGAGCCTGGGGTGAGCAGTTCTTC. Its protein product is CASRYLQGAWGEQFF.

This clonotype was counted at least ten times. As DNA, the CDR3 is TGTGCCTGGAGTCCCCAGGTTCTCTACGAGCAGTACTTC. It translates to CAWSPQVLYEQYF. The chain carries TRBV30 and TRBJ2-7; the D is unclear. There are 13 residues in the CDR3. V was shortened by 2 bases and J by 3 bases, with 11 bases between the two germline ends. The germline V gene encodes CDR1 GTSNPN and CDR2 SVGIG (reference sequence). The variable domain in full, completed from reference TRBV30 and TRBJ2-7, reads SQTIHQWPATLVQPVGSPLSLECTVEGTSNPNLYWYRQAAGRGLQLLFYSVGIGQISSEVPQNLSASRPQDRQFILSSKKLLLSDSGFYLCAWSPQVLYEQYFGPGTRLTVT.

This clonotype was counted at least ten times. The V and J genes are TRBV9 and TRBJ2-7; 11 nucleotides match TRBD2. The CDR3 is 14 residues long. CDR1 and CDR2 (germline): SGDLS, YYNGEE. V gave up 4 bases and J gave up 6 bases; unmatched junction bases: 6. Written as DNA, the CDR3 is TGTGCCAGCAGCTTACTAGCGGGAGTTTCCGAGCAGTACTTC. Its translation is CASSLLAGVSEQYF.

The chain employs TRBV29-1 and TRBJ2-7, with D unclear. The CDR3 length is 13 residues. With 1 base removed from V and 3 bases from J, the gap between germline ends came to 10 bases. Germline CDR1 reads SQVTM; CDR2 reads ANQGSEA. The CDR3 DNA follows: TGCAGCGTTGAAGGGACGGCAAACTACGAGCAGTACTTC. Protein: CSVEGTANYEQYF.

In this sample, this clonotype turned up a few times. The V gene is TRBV2, the J gene TRBJ2-7; D is perhaps TRBD1 (5 bases). In germline, CDR1 is SNHLY, CDR2 FYNNEI. This CDR3 has 12 residues. V lost 11 bases to trimming and J lost 3 bases, with 14 bases between them. The CDR3 nucleotides read TGTGCCCTTCTAGGGCAGGGCTACGAGCAGTACTTC. This codes for CALLGQGYEQYF.

V usage is TRBV5-1 and J usage is TRBJ2-2; TRBD2 aligns across 8 bases. The CDR3 totals 15 residues. The germline V gene has CDR1 SGHRS and CDR2 YFSETQ. V lost 0 bases to trimming and J lost 5 bases; unmatched junction nucleotides: 3. As DNA, the CDR3 is TGCGCCAGCAGCTTGGAAGGACTAGCTACCGGGGAGCTGTTTTTT. It is translated as CASSLEGLATGELFF.

This clonotype has at least ten counts. The genes are TRBV6-2 or TRBV6-3 and TRBJ1-1; D gene unclear. The V end lost 2 bases, the J end lost 1 base, and 8 bases lay between the germline ends. CDR3 length equals 14 residues. CDR1 and CDR2 (germline): MNHEY, SVGEGT. CDR3 DNA: TGTGCCAGCAGTTACACCCAACGGAACACTGAAGCTTTCTTT. It encodes CASSYTQRNTEAFF.

This clonotype has ten or more counts. The CDR3 region is CASSLDFYEQYF. Written as DNA, the CDR3 is TGTGCCAGCAGCTTAGATTTCTACGAGCAGTACTTC. The rearrangement links TRBV7-2 to TRBJ2-7; unclear D gene. The CDR3 runs to 12 residues. Germline values: CDR1 SGHTA, CDR2 FQGNSA. V was cut by 1 base and J by 3 bases, with 4 bases left in between.